This T cell receptor (beta chain) is from a study of identical twins. Points from the study as a whole: Findings depended on cross-sectional statistics rather than tracking the same donors. The study found that models underestimated out-of-frame TCR alpha sharing in monozygotic twins.

One entry per CDR3 protein results from TCRdb running MiXCR on the 5' RACE reads. Seen here are roughly 250,000 distinct CDR3 sequences, over 13% observed once, and the top ten hold 7% to 9%. The CDR3 is 16 residues long. V was shortened by 6 bases and J by 0 bases, with 14 bases between the two germline ends. CDR1 is ENHRY, CDR2 SYGVKD, per germline. This clonotype was seen a handful of times. What it binds is unknown. The rearrangement links TRBV10-3 to TRBJ2-2; weak D call: TRBD2 (7 bases). Sequencing was performed on memory (CD45RO+) T cells sorted from blood. The TCR comes from a woman aged 18-29 years in good health. The CDR3 sequence: CAIRAGALSNTGELFF. The CDR3 region has the DNA TGTGCCATCAGGGCGGGGGCCTTATCGAACACCGGGGAGCTGTTTTTT.